What follows describes a single T cell receptor (beta chain). CDR1 is KGHSH, CDR2 LQKENI, per germline. V dropped 4 bases and J dropped 2 bases, with 5 bases sitting between them. The CDR3 extends over 12 amino acids. The sample originates from a study of blood T cell repertoires in COVID-19. Assay used: immunoSEQ multiplex PCR; TCRdb lists only in-frame clones, some missing. The sample includes some 120,000 clones, around 90% seen only once; the top ten take approximately 3.5%. Specimen: peripheral blood. This chain uses TRBV18 with TRBJ1-1; unclear D gene. The TCR comes from a man between 50 and 59 years old with active COVID-19. Written as DNA, the CDR3 is TGTGCCAGCTCACTCCTTAACACTGAAGCTTTCTTT. Translation gives CASSLLNTEAFF.